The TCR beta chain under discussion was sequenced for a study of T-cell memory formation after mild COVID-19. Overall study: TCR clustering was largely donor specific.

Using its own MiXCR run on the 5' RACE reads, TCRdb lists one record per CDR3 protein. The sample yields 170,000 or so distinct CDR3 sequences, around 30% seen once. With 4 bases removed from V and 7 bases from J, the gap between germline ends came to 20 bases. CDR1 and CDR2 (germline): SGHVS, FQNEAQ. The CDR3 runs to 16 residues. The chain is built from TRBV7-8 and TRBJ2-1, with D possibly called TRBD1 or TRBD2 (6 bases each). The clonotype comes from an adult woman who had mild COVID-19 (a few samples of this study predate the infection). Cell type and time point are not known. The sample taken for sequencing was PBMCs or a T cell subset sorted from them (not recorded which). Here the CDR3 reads CASSSSGGGPGNEQFF. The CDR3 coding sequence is TGTGCCAGCAGCTCCTCAGGTGGGGGGCCAGGTAATGAGCAGTTCTTC.